A selection of T cell receptor beta chains follows, all from one sample in a study of CD8 T cells in Susac syndrome. TCRdb re-called the immunoSEQ multiplex PCR reads with MiXCR, one entry per CDR3 protein. The table lists 150,000 to 200,000 distinct CDR3 sequences, about 93% of them singletons. Sequenced input: CD4+ T cells from PBMCs. The receptors here all came from a human donor in good health. Each CDR3 is given without its conserved first and last residue. Fields, in order: clone size, D gene, CDR3 length, V gene, J gene, CDR3 protein. A D gene is named only where the DNA matches it firmly. Size tells how often a clone was seen (once, few, many) or the class of an expanded clone, and some rows leave it out.

clone size: .; D gene: .; CDR3 length: 14; V gene: TRBV5-1; J gene: TRBJ1-3; CDR3 protein: ASSLAGVSSGNTIY
clone size: .; D gene: .; CDR3 length: 9; V gene: TRBV12-3/TRBV12-4; J gene: TRBJ2-5; CDR3 protein: ASSFLGTQY
clone size: .; D gene: .; CDR3 length: 14; V gene: TRBV12-3/TRBV12-4; J gene: TRBJ2-3; CDR3 protein: ASSDYLAGQQDTQY
clone size: .; D gene: .; CDR3 length: 15; V gene: TRBV25-1; J gene: TRBJ1-1; CDR3 protein: ASSPRFERVLGTEAF
clone size: .; D gene: TRBD2; CDR3 length: 13; V gene: TRBV6-1; J gene: TRBJ2-1; CDR3 protein: ASSERRGAYNEQF
clone size: .; D gene: .; CDR3 length: 12; V gene: TRBV18; J gene: TRBJ2-5; CDR3 protein: ASSPPGFSETQY
clone size: .; D gene: .; CDR3 length: 12; V gene: TRBV7-3; J gene: TRBJ2-7; CDR3 protein: ASSSQYRDTLVY
clone size: .; D gene: TRBD2; CDR3 length: 13; V gene: TRBV5-4; J gene: TRBJ2-5; CDR3 protein: ASSPSGGAGETQY
clone size: .; D gene: .; CDR3 length: 12; V gene: TRBV7-2; J gene: TRBJ1-1; CDR3 protein: ASSLGAGRVEAF
clone size: .; D gene: .; CDR3 length: 14; V gene: TRBV7-9; J gene: TRBJ1-2; CDR3 protein: ASSLGGVQPRSGYT
clone size: .; D gene: TRBD2; CDR3 length: 14; V gene: TRBV5-6; J gene: TRBJ2-1; CDR3 protein: ASSPPGSGGYNEQF
clone size: .; D gene: .; CDR3 length: 11; V gene: TRBV5-4; J gene: TRBJ1-2; CDR3 protein: ASSLGAGGGYT
clone size: .; D gene: .; CDR3 length: 11; V gene: TRBV9; J gene: TRBJ1-5; CDR3 protein: ASSTGANQPQH
clone size: .; D gene: .; CDR3 length: 11; V gene: TRBV7-9; J gene: TRBJ1-2; CDR3 protein: ASSLRVDGSYT
clone size: .; D gene: .; CDR3 length: 11; V gene: TRBV7-9; J gene: TRBJ2-7; CDR3 protein: ASSLGHTYEQY
clone size: .; D gene: .; CDR3 length: 12; V gene: TRBV7-2; J gene: TRBJ2-5; CDR3 protein: ASSSRGFQETQY
clone size: .; D gene: .; CDR3 length: 13; V gene: TRBV23-1; J gene: TRBJ1-4; CDR3 protein: ASSQLKGLGKKLF
clone size: .; D gene: .; CDR3 length: 14; V gene: TRBV7-2; J gene: TRBJ2-2; CDR3 protein: ASSLRGAEVGGELF
clone size: .; D gene: .; CDR3 length: 12; V gene: TRBV20-1; J gene: TRBJ1-1; CDR3 protein: SANPLGADTEAF
clone size: .; D gene: .; CDR3 length: 15; V gene: TRBV18; J gene: TRBJ2-6; CDR3 protein: ASSLQPPGSGANVLT
clone size: .; D gene: .; CDR3 length: 13; V gene: TRBV7-3; J gene: TRBJ2-1; CDR3 protein: ASSPQGAAHNEQF
clone size: once; D gene: TRBD1; CDR3 length: 15; V gene: TRBV4-1; J gene: TRBJ1-3; CDR3 protein: ASSHPTGAGSGNTIY
clone size: .; D gene: TRBD1; CDR3 length: 13; V gene: TRBV27; J gene: TRBJ2-5; CDR3 protein: ASSLGQGAGETQY
clone size: .; D gene: .; CDR3 length: 14; V gene: TRBV2; J gene: TRBJ1-6; CDR3 protein: ASSEGTGQLGSPLH
clone size: .; D gene: .; CDR3 length: 13; V gene: TRBV13; J gene: TRBJ1-2; CDR3 protein: ASSLRQLPNYGYT
clone size: .; D gene: .; CDR3 length: 14; V gene: TRBV3-1; J gene: TRBJ1-1; CDR3 protein: ASSQEGHQRNTEAF
clone size: .; D gene: TRBD1; CDR3 length: 11; V gene: TRBV2; J gene: TRBJ2-4; CDR3 protein: ASSEVGQRREY
clone size: .; D gene: .; CDR3 length: 10; V gene: TRBV12-3/TRBV12-4; J gene: TRBJ1-6; CDR3 protein: ASSLGVSPLH
clone size: .; D gene: .; CDR3 length: 13; V gene: TRBV7-9; J gene: TRBJ1-1; CDR3 protein: ASSPATDVWDEAF
clone size: .; D gene: TRBD1; CDR3 length: 14; V gene: TRBV7-9; J gene: TRBJ2-4; CDR3 protein: ASSLGTGGAKNIQY
clone size: .; D gene: .; CDR3 length: 11; V gene: TRBV3-1; J gene: TRBJ1-1; CDR3 protein: ASSHAAETEAF
clone size: .; D gene: .; CDR3 length: 12; V gene: TRBV12-3/TRBV12-4; J gene: TRBJ2-2; CDR3 protein: ASRPGVSTGELF
clone size: .; D gene: TRBD1; CDR3 length: 14; V gene: TRBV29-1; J gene: TRBJ2-3; CDR3 protein: SVRDRYFTSTDTQY
clone size: .; D gene: .; CDR3 length: 12; V gene: TRBV5-8; J gene: TRBJ1-6; CDR3 protein: ASSYIGQYSPLH
clone size: .; D gene: TRBD1; CDR3 length: 14; V gene: TRBV7-9; J gene: TRBJ2-2; CDR3 protein: ASSPISTGGTGELF
clone size: .; D gene: .; CDR3 length: 11; V gene: TRBV29-1; J gene: TRBJ1-1; CDR3 protein: SVEKGAKPQAF
clone size: .; D gene: .; CDR3 length: 12; V gene: TRBV29-1; J gene: TRBJ2-7; CDR3 protein: SVFSPDRAGEQY
clone size: .; D gene: TRBD2; CDR3 length: 13; V gene: TRBV5-1; J gene: TRBJ2-2; CDR3 protein: ASRQAGADTGELF
clone size: .; D gene: .; CDR3 length: 9; V gene: TRBV30; J gene: TRBJ1-6; CDR3 protein: AWSGISPLH
clone size: .; D gene: .; CDR3 length: 12; V gene: TRBV7-9; J gene: TRBJ1-2; CDR3 protein: ASSLTGTLYGYT
clone size: .; D gene: .; CDR3 length: 13; V gene: TRBV4-1; J gene: TRBJ1-1; CDR3 protein: ASSLGFGGLTEAF
clone size: .; D gene: TRBD2; CDR3 length: 15; V gene: TRBV7-3; J gene: TRBJ2-1; CDR3 protein: ASSLTRLAGAYNEQF
clone size: .; D gene: .; CDR3 length: 11; V gene: TRBV19; J gene: TRBJ2-5; CDR3 protein: ASSTHLAETQY
clone size: .; D gene: TRBD1; CDR3 length: 13; V gene: TRBV9; J gene: TRBJ1-6; CDR3 protein: ASSVQTGGNSPLH
clone size: .; D gene: .; CDR3 length: 10; V gene: TRBV12-3/TRBV12-4; J gene: TRBJ1-1; CDR3 protein: ASGALSTEAF
clone size: .; D gene: TRBD2; CDR3 length: 12; V gene: TRBV4-1; J gene: TRBJ2-7; CDR3 protein: ASRLAGGPGEQY
clone size: .; D gene: TRBD2; CDR3 length: 17; V gene: TRBV29-1; J gene: TRBJ2-3; CDR3 protein: SVEGLGRTSGGAIDTQY
clone size: few; D gene: TRBD1; CDR3 length: 12; V gene: TRBV19; J gene: TRBJ2-3; CDR3 protein: ASRAGTGTDTQY
clone size: .; D gene: .; CDR3 length: 13; V gene: TRBV7-3; J gene: TRBJ2-6; CDR3 protein: ASSPRVSGANVLT
clone size: .; D gene: .; CDR3 length: 14; V gene: TRBV24-1; J gene: TRBJ2-2; CDR3 protein: ATSSQGGRGFEELF
clone size: .; D gene: TRBD1; CDR3 length: 12; V gene: TRBV15; J gene: TRBJ1-4; CDR3 protein: ATSRDRGKEKLF
clone size: .; D gene: .; CDR3 length: 13; V gene: TRBV3-1; J gene: TRBJ1-5; CDR3 protein: ASSLNTDSNQPQH
clone size: .; D gene: .; CDR3 length: 13; V gene: TRBV6-1; J gene: TRBJ2-5; CDR3 protein: ASSDPAGMTETQY
clone size: .; D gene: .; CDR3 length: 14; V gene: TRBV19; J gene: TRBJ2-5; CDR3 protein: ASSRSASGRQETQY
clone size: .; D gene: .; CDR3 length: 11; V gene: TRBV7-9; J gene: TRBJ2-3; CDR3 protein: ASSLPSTDTQY
clone size: .; D gene: .; CDR3 length: 12; V gene: TRBV5-8; J gene: TRBJ1-1; CDR3 protein: ASSLMRGNTEAF
clone size: .; D gene: .; CDR3 length: 10; V gene: TRBV28; J gene: TRBJ1-6; CDR3 protein: ATQVEDSPLH